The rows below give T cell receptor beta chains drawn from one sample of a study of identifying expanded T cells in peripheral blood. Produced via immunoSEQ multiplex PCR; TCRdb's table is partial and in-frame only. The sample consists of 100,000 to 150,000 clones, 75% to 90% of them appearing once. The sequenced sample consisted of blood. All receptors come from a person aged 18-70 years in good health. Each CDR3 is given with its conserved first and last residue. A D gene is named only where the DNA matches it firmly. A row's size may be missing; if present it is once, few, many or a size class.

CDR3nt: TGCGCCAGCAGCTTGGCACCGGGACAGCAGAACACTGAAGCTTTCTTT
CDR3aa: CASSLAPGQQNTEAFF
j_gene: TRBJ1-1
abundance: .
d_gene: TRBD1
v_gene: TRBV5-1

CDR3nt: TGTGCCAGCAGTAACCACCGGGACAGTTACAATGAGCAGTTCTTC
CDR3aa: CASSNHRDSYNEQFF
j_gene: TRBJ2-1
abundance: .
d_gene: TRBD1
v_gene: TRBV6-5

CDR3nt: TGTGCCAGTAGTATACAGGGTGGCACTGAAGCTTTCTTT
CDR3aa: CASSIQGGTEAFF
j_gene: TRBJ1-1
abundance: .
d_gene: .
v_gene: TRBV19

CDR3nt: TGTGCCAGCAGCGCCCGGACAGGGCAAGAGACCCAGTACTTC
CDR3aa: CASSARTGQETQYF
j_gene: TRBJ2-5
abundance: .
d_gene: TRBD1
v_gene: TRBV7-6

CDR3nt: TGTGCCAGCAGCCCGGTCCTCGGGACAGGTGAGCAGTTCTTC
CDR3aa: CASSPVLGTGEQFF
j_gene: TRBJ2-1
abundance: .
d_gene: TRBD1
v_gene: TRBV7-9

CDR3nt: TGTGCCAGCAGAGTCGGACTAGCGGGGAGAGATGAGCAGTTCTTC
CDR3aa: CASRVGLAGRDEQFF
j_gene: TRBJ2-1
abundance: .
d_gene: TRBD2
v_gene: TRBV6-1

CDR3nt: TGTGCCAGCAGTGAAAGACAGATGTATTCACCCCTCCACTTT
CDR3aa: CASSERQMYSPLHF
j_gene: TRBJ1-6
abundance: .
d_gene: .
v_gene: TRBV2

CDR3nt: TGTGCCAGCAGCCTGGAATGGGGCGCCTACGAGCAGTACTTC
CDR3aa: CASSLEWGAYEQYF
j_gene: TRBJ2-7
abundance: .
d_gene: .
v_gene: TRBV6-5

CDR3nt: TGTGCCAGCAGCAAAGCGCTCCCGAGTGTTGGGTATGCAGAGACCCAGTACTTC
CDR3aa: CASSKALPSVGYAETQYF
j_gene: TRBJ2-5
abundance: once
d_gene: .
v_gene: TRBV21-1

CDR3nt: TGTGCCATCAGTGAGTCCTCTTATTCGACGGTGAACACTGAAGCTTTCTTT
CDR3aa: CAISESSYSTVNTEAFF
j_gene: TRBJ1-1
abundance: .
d_gene: .
v_gene: TRBV10-3

CDR3nt: TGTGCCAGCAGCTCATACCAAACGGCCCGGAGACCCGGGGAGCTGTTTTTT
CDR3aa: CASSSYQTARRPGELFF
j_gene: TRBJ2-2
abundance: once
d_gene: .
v_gene: TRBV7-2

CDR3nt: TGCGCCAGCAGCAATGGTGAGGTAATCGATGGCTACACCTTC
CDR3aa: CASSNGEVIDGYTF
j_gene: TRBJ1-2
abundance: .
d_gene: .
v_gene: TRBV5-1

CDR3nt: TGTGCCAGCAGTGAACAGATAGTTTCCTACGAGCAGTACTTC
CDR3aa: CASSEQIVSYEQYF
j_gene: TRBJ2-7
abundance: .
d_gene: .
v_gene: TRBV2

CDR3nt: TGTGCCAGCAGCGTAGCGTTCAGTAATGGCTACACCTTC
CDR3aa: CASSVAFSNGYTF
j_gene: TRBJ1-2
abundance: .
d_gene: .
v_gene: TRBV9

CDR3nt: TGTGCCAGCAGTGTACCCGGGTCCCCGAACACTGAAGCTTTCTTT
CDR3aa: CASSVPGSPNTEAFF
j_gene: TRBJ1-1
abundance: .
d_gene: .
v_gene: TRBV25-1

CDR3nt: TGTGCCAGCAGCCTAGACAGGGACGGGACCCAGTACTTC
CDR3aa: CASSLDRDGTQYF
j_gene: TRBJ2-5
abundance: .
d_gene: TRBD1
v_gene: TRBV11-3

CDR3nt: TGTGCCAGCTCACCAAGGCGGGGGGTCAATGAGCAGTTCTTC
CDR3aa: CASSPRRGVNEQFF
j_gene: TRBJ2-1
abundance: .
d_gene: TRBD2
v_gene: TRBV18

CDR3nt: TGTGCCAGCAGCGAAGGACTATCTAGCACAGATACGCAGTATTTT
CDR3aa: CASSEGLSSTDTQYF
j_gene: TRBJ2-3
abundance: once
d_gene: .
v_gene: TRBV5-5

CDR3nt: TGTGCCAGCAGCCGATGGGGGGACACTGAAGCTTTCTTT
CDR3aa: CASSRWGDTEAFF
j_gene: TRBJ1-1
abundance: .
d_gene: .
v_gene: TRBV11-2

CDR3nt: TGTGCCAGCAGCATCGGGACACCGCAATCGGGAGCTTTCTTT
CDR3aa: CASSIGTPQSGAFF
j_gene: TRBJ1-1
abundance: .
d_gene: .
v_gene: TRBV9

CDR3nt: TGTGCCATCAGTAACCCGGGACAGGGCCCTTTCAATGAGCAGTTCTTC
CDR3aa: CAISNPGQGPFNEQFF
j_gene: TRBJ2-1
abundance: .
d_gene: TRBD1
v_gene: TRBV10-3

CDR3nt: TGCAGCGTTCTAGGAGAGCGCTATGGCTACACCTTC
CDR3aa: CSVLGERYGYTF
j_gene: TRBJ1-2
abundance: once
d_gene: .
v_gene: TRBV29-1

CDR3nt: TGTGCCAGCAGTACGACAGGGGGCCAGGGTCAGCCCCAGCATTTT
CDR3aa: CASSTTGGQGQPQHF
j_gene: TRBJ1-5
abundance: .
d_gene: TRBD1
v_gene: TRBV6-5

CDR3nt: TGTGCCAGCAGCTTAGTTTCCGGCACCGGGGAGCTGTTTTTT
CDR3aa: CASSLVSGTGELFF
j_gene: TRBJ2-2
abundance: .
d_gene: .
v_gene: TRBV11-2

CDR3nt: TGTGCCAGTAGAGACAGTTATTTAACCGGGGAGCTGTTTTTT
CDR3aa: CASRDSYLTGELFF
j_gene: TRBJ2-2
abundance: .
d_gene: .
v_gene: TRBV19

CDR3nt: TGTGCCAGCAGTGAAGAGACAGGTCAGCCCCAGCATTTT
CDR3aa: CASSEETGQPQHF
j_gene: TRBJ1-5
abundance: .
d_gene: .
v_gene: TRBV2

CDR3nt: TGTGCCAGCAGCAGAAGAGGGAGAGATGAAGCTTTCTTT
CDR3aa: CASSRRGRDEAFF
j_gene: TRBJ1-1
abundance: .
d_gene: .
v_gene: TRBV9

CDR3nt: TGTGCCAGCAGGCTCGGGGGGCCATACTTTAGATCCTACAATGAGCAGTTCTTC
CDR3aa: CASRLGGPYFRSYNEQFF
j_gene: TRBJ2-1
abundance: .
d_gene: .
v_gene: TRBV5-6

CDR3nt: TGTGCCAGCAGCAGACAGGGATTGGCAGATACGCAGTATTTT
CDR3aa: CASSRQGLADTQYF
j_gene: TRBJ2-3
abundance: .
d_gene: TRBD1
v_gene: TRBV7-9

CDR3nt: TGTGCCAGCAGTGAAGCAGGGGGCCGGACCGGGGAGCTGTTTTTT
CDR3aa: CASSEAGGRTGELFF
j_gene: TRBJ2-2
abundance: .
d_gene: TRBD1
v_gene: TRBV25-1

CDR3nt: TGCGCCAGCAGCTTGGGGCAGTTAGAGACCGAAAAACTGTTTTTT
CDR3aa: CASSLGQLETEKLFF
j_gene: TRBJ1-4
abundance: .
d_gene: .
v_gene: TRBV5-1

CDR3nt: TGTGCCTGGACCAAAACAGGGGGTGGCTACACCTTC
CDR3aa: CAWTKTGGGYTF
j_gene: TRBJ1-2
abundance: .
d_gene: TRBD1
v_gene: TRBV30

CDR3nt: TGCGCCAGCAGCCCAGGGGGCGGCACAGATACGCAGTATTTT
CDR3aa: CASSPGGGTDTQYF
j_gene: TRBJ2-3
abundance: .
d_gene: TRBD1
v_gene: TRBV4-1

CDR3nt: TGTGCCAGCAGTTACTCTCAGTACACCGGGGAGCTGTTTTTT
CDR3aa: CASSYSQYTGELFF
j_gene: TRBJ2-2
abundance: .
d_gene: .
v_gene: TRBV6-5

CDR3nt: TGTGCCATTCTTAGCGGGGGAGGGGCTGAGCAGTTCTTC
CDR3aa: CAILSGGGAEQFF
j_gene: TRBJ2-1
abundance: .
d_gene: TRBD2
v_gene: TRBV10-3

CDR3nt: TGTGCCAGCAGGTTAGGTGACTCCTATAATTCACCCCTCCACTTT
CDR3aa: CASRLGDSYNSPLHF
j_gene: TRBJ1-6
abundance: .
d_gene: .
v_gene: TRBV6-9

CDR3nt: TGTGCCAGCAGCGAGACGAAAAGACTAGCGGCGGCAGATACGCAGTATTTT
CDR3aa: CASSETKRLAAADTQYF
j_gene: TRBJ2-3
abundance: .
d_gene: TRBD2
v_gene: TRBV9

CDR3nt: TGTGCCTGGAGTGAGACAAGAGGAGCGAACACTGAAGCTTTCTTT
CDR3aa: CAWSETRGANTEAFF
j_gene: TRBJ1-1
abundance: .
d_gene: .
v_gene: TRBV30

CDR3nt: TGTGCCAGCAGTCCCTACCGGATTGATACGCAGTATTTT
CDR3aa: CASSPYRIDTQYF
j_gene: TRBJ2-3
abundance: .
d_gene: .
v_gene: TRBV6-1

CDR3nt: TGCGCCAGCAGCTTATCTTCAGGCTATGGCTACACCTTC
CDR3aa: CASSLSSGYGYTF
j_gene: TRBJ1-2
abundance: .
d_gene: .
v_gene: TRBV5-1